This T cell receptor beta chain was sequenced in a study of T cells in Graves' hyperthyroidism and ophthalmopathy. In the study overall: Specimen type is peripheral blood, collected at initial diagnosis prior to any treatment.

Study-wide points: Among clonotypes expanded in thyroid above 0.001, most were also found in blood.

This clonotype has a count of ten or more. Its target is not known. The CDR3 is 15 residues long. Germline loops: CDR1 SQVTM, CDR2 ANQGSEA. Trimming took off 4 bases at V and 2 bases at J, with 18 bases between the two ends. RNA transcripts were the template for amplifying TCR beta CDR3 regions. The HTBI primer set drove a first-round RT-PCR of the TCR CDR3. A single record per CDR3 protein comes from TCRdb applying MiXCR to the multiplex PCR reads. The table records about 610,000 distinct CDR3 sequences, roughly 14% of them present only once. Each person with ophthalmopathy scored at least 3 on the Clinical Activity Score, reached NOSPECS grade 4 or higher, and had been ill under 3 months.

The gene calls are TRBV29-1 and TRBJ2-7; either TRBD1 or TRBD2 may fit D (5 bases each). This sequence was found in a woman aged 40 to 55 with Graves' ophthalmopathy. The material sequenced was blood. CDR3 in amino acids: CSVVPRGRNTYEQYF. CDR3 sequence (DNA): TGCAGCGTTGTCCCGAGGGGAAGAAATACCTACGAGCAGTACTTC.